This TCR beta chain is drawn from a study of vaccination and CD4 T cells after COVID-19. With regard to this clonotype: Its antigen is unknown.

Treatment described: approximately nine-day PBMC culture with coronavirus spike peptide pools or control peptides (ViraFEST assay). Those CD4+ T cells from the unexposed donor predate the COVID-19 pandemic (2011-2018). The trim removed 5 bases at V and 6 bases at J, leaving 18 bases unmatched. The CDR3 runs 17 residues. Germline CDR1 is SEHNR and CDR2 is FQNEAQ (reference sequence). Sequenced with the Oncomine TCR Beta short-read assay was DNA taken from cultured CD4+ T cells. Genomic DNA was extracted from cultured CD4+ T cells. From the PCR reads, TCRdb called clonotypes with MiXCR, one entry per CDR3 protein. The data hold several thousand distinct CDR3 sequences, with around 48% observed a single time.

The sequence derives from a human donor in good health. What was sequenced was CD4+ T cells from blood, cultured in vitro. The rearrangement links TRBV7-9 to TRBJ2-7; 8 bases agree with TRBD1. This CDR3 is CASSKGTGAKNVGEQYF. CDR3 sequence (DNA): TGTGCCAGCAGCAAAGGGACAGGCGCTAAGAATGTGGGCGAGCAGTACTTC.